The clone carrying this T cell receptor beta chain was counted a few times. Its antigen is currently unknown. TCRdb independently ran MiXCR on the RT-PCR reads; one entry per CDR3 protein. Among 650,000 to 800,000 distinct CDR3 sequences listed, roughly 14% were seen once. The V gene lost 2 bases and the J gene lost 0 bases, with 8 bases spanning the gap. The CDR3 totals 15 residues. The entry originates in a study of response to subunit inactivated influenza vaccine. General study results and limits: With each seasonal influenza vaccination, the authors suggested, few new T cells are recruited.

This sequence was found in a man aged 50 to 60 who received an inactivated influenza vaccine. This material consisted of PBMCs from blood, taken roughly 15 days before vaccination. The chain joins TRBV12-3 or TRBV12-4 to TRBJ2-1; maybe TRBD1 (6 bases). The CDR3 protein is CASSLLGHSYNEQFF. The CDR3 region has the DNA TGTGCCAGCAGTTTACTGGGACACTCCTACAATGAGCAGTTCTTC.